The following is a T cell receptor (beta chain) sequence with its context. This record comes from a study of blood T cell repertoires in COVID-19. In the study overall: Researchers got acute and convalescent COVID-19 samples from the United States, Italy and Spain. Sources were T cells, B-cell-depleted T cells, or PBMCs; the material itself was cDNA or gDNA.

From germline, CDR1 is LNHDA and CDR2 SQIVND (reference sequence). The CDR3 runs to 14 residues. V was pared by 5 bases and J by 4 bases, with 11 bases between. Original handling: Reference gene primer amplification in the assay estimated nucleated cell counts. Profiled with immunoSEQ multiplex PCR; TCRdb holds only in-frame clones, not every one. The V and J calls and clone size come from that table; D and trimming were worked out from the DNA. The table shows 110,000 or so clones, with around 81% occurring only once. Sequenced: peripheral blood. The gene calls are TRBV19 and TRBJ1-4; tentative D call: TRBD1 (5 bases). This TCR was sampled from a woman aged 70-85 years with acute or convalescent COVID-19. CDR3 sequence reads: CASSSDSVNEKLFF. The DNA for the CDR3 is TGTGCCAGTAGTTCCGACAGCGTTAATGAAAAACTGTTTTTT.